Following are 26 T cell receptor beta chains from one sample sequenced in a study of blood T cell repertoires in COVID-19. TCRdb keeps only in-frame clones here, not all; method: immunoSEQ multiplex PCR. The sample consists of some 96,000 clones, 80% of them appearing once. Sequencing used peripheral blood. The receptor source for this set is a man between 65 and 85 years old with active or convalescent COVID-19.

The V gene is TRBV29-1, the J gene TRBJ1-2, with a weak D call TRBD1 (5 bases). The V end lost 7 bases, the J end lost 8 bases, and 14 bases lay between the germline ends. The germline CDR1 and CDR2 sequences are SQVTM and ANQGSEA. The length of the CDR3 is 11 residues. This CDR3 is CSGGEQGGYTF. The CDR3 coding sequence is TGCAGCGGGGGGGAGCAGGGCGGCTACACCTTC.

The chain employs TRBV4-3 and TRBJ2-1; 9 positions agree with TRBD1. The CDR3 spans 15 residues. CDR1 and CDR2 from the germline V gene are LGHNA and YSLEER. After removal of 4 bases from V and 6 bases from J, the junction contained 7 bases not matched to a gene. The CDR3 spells CASSPSGTGRNEQFF. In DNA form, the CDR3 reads TGCGCCAGCAGCCCCTCCGGGACAGGGCGCAATGAGCAGTTCTTC.

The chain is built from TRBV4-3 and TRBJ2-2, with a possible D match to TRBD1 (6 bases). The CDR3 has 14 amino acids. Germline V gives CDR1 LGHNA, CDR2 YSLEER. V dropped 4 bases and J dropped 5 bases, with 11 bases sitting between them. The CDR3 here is CASSLAGVTGELFF. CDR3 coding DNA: TGCGCCAGCAGCCTGGCAGGGGTTACCGGGGAGCTGTTTTTT.

The CDR3 loop reads CASSKRETGELFF. The CDR3 region has the DNA TGTGCCAGCAGTAAGCGGGAGACCGGGGAGCTGTTTTTT. The chain is built from TRBV12-3 or TRBV12-4 and TRBJ2-2; 8 nucleotides align to TRBD2. V shed 5 bases and J 5 bases; nucleotides not matched to a gene: 1. There are 13 residues in the CDR3.

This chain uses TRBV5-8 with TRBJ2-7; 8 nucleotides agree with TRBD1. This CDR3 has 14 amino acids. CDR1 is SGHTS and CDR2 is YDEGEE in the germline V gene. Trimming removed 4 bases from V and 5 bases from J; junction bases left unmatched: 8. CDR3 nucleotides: TGTGCCAGCAGCCCTATTACAGGGGGAAACGAGCAGTACTTC. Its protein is CASSPITGGNEQYF.

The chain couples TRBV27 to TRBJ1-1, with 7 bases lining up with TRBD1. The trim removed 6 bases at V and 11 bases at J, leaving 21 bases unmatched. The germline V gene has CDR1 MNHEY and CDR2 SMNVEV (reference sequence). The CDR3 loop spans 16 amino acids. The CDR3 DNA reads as TGTGCCAGCAGCCTAAAGGGGGCTCACGGGACCCTGGAGGCTTTCTTT. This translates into CASSLKGAHGTLEAFF.

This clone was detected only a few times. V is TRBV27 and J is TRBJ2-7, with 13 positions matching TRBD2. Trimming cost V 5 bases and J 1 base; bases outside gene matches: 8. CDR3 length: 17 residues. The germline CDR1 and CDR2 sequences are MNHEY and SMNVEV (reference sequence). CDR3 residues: CASSTPTSGGASYEQYF. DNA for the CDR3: TGTGCCAGCAGTACCCCCACTAGCGGGGGGGCGTCCTACGAGCAGTACTTC.

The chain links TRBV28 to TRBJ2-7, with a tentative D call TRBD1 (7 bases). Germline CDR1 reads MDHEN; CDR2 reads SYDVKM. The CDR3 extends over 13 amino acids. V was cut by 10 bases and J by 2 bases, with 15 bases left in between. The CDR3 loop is CATQEGAAYEQYF. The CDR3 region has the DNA TGTGCCACCCAGGAGGGGGCCGCCTACGAGCAGTACTTC.

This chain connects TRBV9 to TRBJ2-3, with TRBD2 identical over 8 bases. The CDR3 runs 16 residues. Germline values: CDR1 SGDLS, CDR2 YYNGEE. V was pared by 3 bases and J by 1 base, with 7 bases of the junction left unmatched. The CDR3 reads CASSESGGTGTDTQYF. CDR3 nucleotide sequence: TGTGCCAGCAGCGAAAGCGGGGGAACGGGCACAGATACGCAGTATTTT.

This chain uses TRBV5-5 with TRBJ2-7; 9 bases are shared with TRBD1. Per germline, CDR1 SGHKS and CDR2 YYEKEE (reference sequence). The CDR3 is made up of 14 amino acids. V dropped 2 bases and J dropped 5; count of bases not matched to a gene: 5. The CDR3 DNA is TGTGCCAGCAGCTTAGGGGACAGGGTCCACGAGCAGTACTTC. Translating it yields CASSLGDRVHEQYF. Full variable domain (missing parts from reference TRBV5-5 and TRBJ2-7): DAGVTQSPTHLIKTRGQQVTLRCSPISGHKSVSWYQQVLGQGPQFIFQYYEKEERGRGNFPDRFSARQFPNYSSELNVNALLLGDSALYLCASSLGDRVHEQYFGPGTRLTVT.

The chain's CDR3 is CASSLIGGPGTEAFF. The CDR3 DNA is TGCGCCAGCAGCTTAATAGGGGGCCCTGGCACTGAAGCTTTCTTT. J is TRBJ1-1 and V is TRBV5-1, with TRBD1 identical over 7 bases. J lost 4 bases, V lost 2 bases, and 8 bases had no gene match. Looked up from germline, CDR1 is SGHRS and CDR2 is YFSETQ. There are 15 residues in the CDR3.

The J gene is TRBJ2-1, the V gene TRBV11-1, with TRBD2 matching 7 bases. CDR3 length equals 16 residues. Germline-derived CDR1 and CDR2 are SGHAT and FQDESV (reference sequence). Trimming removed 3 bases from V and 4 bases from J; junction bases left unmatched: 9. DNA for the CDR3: TGTGCCAGCAGCTTGGGTGCCGGGACTACTTACAATGAGCAGTTCTTC. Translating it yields CASSLGAGTTYNEQFF.

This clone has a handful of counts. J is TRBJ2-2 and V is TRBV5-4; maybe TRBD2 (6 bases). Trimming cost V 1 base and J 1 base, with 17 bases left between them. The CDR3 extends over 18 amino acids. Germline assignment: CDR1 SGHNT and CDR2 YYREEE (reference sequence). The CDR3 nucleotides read TGTGCCAGCAGCTTGTCCTATAGTCGGGGGAGGAACACCGGGGAGCTGTTTTTT. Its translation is CASSLSYSRGRNTGELFF.

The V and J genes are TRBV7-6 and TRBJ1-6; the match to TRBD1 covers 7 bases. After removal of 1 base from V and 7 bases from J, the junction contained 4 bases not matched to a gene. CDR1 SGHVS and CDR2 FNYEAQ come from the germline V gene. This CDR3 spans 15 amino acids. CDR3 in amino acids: CASSLVGQANSPLHF. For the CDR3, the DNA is TGTGCCAGCAGCTTAGTTGGACAGGCCAATTCACCCCTCCACTTT.

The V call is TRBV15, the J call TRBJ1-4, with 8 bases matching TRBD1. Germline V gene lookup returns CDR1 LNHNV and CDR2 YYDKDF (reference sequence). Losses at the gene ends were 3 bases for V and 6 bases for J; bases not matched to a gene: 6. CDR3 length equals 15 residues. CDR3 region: CATSSYRGADEKLFF. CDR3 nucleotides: TGTGCCACCAGCAGCTACAGGGGGGCTGATGAAAAACTGTTTTTT.

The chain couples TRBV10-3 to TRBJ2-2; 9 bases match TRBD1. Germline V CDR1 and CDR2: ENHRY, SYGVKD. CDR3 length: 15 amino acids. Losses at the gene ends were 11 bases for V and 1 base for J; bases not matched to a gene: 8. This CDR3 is CAVTSGQGNTGELFF. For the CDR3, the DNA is TGTGCCGTCACCTCGGGACAGGGGAACACCGGGGAGCTGTTTTTT.

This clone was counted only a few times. The CDR3 DNA follows: TGTGCCAGCAGGGGGCTAAGCAATCAGCCCCAGCATTTT. Its protein product is CASRGLSNQPQHF. This sequence joins TRBV2 and TRBJ1-5; a possible D gene is TRBD1 (5 bases). V dropped 6 bases and J dropped 1 base, with 7 bases sitting between them. Germline V gene lookup returns CDR1 SNHLY and CDR2 FYNNEI. CDR3 length: 13 amino acids. Using reference TRBV2 and TRBJ1-5 for the parts outside the CDR3, the full variable domain is EPEVTQTPSHQVTQMGQEVILRCVPISNHLYFYWYRQILGQKVEFLVSFYNNEISEKSEIFDDQFSVERPDGSNFTLKIRSTKLEDSAMYFCASRGLSNQPQHFGDGTRLSIL.

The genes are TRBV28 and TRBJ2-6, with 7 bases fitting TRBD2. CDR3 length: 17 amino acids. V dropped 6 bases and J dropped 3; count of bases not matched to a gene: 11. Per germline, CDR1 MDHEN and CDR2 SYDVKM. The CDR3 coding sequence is TGTGCCAGCAGGCCGGCTCCGGGGGGTTATGGGGCCAACGTCCTGACTTTC. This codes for CASRPAPGGYGANVLTF.

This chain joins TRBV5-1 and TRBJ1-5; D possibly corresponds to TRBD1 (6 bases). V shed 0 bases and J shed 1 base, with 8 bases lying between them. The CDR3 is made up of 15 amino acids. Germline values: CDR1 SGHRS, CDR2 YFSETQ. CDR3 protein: CASSLAGQSNQPQHF. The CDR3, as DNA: TGCGCCAGCAGCTTGGCTGGACAGAGCAATCAGCCCCAGCATTTT.

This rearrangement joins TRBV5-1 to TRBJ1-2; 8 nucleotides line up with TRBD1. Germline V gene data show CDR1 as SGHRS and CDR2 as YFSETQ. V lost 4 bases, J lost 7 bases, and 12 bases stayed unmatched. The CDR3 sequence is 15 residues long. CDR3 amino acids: CASSLDGTGVFGYTF. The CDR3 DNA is TGCGCCAGCAGCCTGGATGGGACAGGTGTTTTTGGCTACACCTTC.

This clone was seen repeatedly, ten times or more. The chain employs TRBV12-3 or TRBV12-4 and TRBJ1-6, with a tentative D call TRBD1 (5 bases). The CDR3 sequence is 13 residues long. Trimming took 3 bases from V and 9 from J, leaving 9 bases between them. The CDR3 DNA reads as TGTGCCAGCAGTTTTGGGACTTTTTCACCCCTCCACTTT. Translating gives CASSFGTFSPLHF.

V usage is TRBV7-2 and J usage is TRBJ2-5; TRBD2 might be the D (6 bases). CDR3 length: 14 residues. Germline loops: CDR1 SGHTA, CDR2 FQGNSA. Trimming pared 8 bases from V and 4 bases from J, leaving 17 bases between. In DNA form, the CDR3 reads TGTGCCAGCGCCCTAAACCCCGGGGGAGAGACCCAGTACTTC. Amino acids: CASALNPGGETQYF.

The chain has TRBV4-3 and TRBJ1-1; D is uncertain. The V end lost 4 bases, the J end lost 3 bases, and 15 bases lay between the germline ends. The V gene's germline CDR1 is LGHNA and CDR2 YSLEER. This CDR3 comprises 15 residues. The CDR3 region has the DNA TGCGCCAGCAGCCCTAGGCTCAATGTCGACACTGAAGCTTTCTTT. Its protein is CASSPRLNVDTEAFF.

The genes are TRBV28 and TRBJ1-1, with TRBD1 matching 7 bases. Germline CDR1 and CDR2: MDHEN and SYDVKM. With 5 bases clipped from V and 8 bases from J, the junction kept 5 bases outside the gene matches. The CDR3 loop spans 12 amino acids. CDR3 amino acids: CASSILQGEAFF. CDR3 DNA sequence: TGTGCCAGCAGTATTCTACAGGGGGAAGCTTTCTTT.

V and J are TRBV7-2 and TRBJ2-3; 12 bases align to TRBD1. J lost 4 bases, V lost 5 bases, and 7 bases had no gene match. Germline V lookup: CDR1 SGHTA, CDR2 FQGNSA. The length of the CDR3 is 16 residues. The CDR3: CASSTTGTGGADTQYF. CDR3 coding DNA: TGTGCCAGCAGCACCACCGGGACAGGGGGCGCAGATACGCAGTATTTT.

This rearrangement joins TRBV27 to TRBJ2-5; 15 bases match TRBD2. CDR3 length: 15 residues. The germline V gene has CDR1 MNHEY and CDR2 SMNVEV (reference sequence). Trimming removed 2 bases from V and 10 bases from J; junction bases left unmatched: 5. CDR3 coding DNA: TGTGCCAGCAGTTTACGGACTAGCGGGAGGGCGGTCCAGTACTTC. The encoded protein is CASSLRTSGRAVQYF.